The sequence of this T cell receptor (beta chain) was determined in a study of cytomegalovirus exposure and HLA in healthy donors. Both 60 Vbeta primers and 13 Jbeta primers went into the PCR. Sequencing was performed with immunoSEQ multiplex PCR; in TCRdb, only in-frame clones are kept and a portion is missing. Of 130,000 or so clones listed, roughly 74% are singletons. The CDR3 has 14 residues. Trimming removed 3 bases from V and 6 bases from J; junction bases left unmatched: 8. Germline values: CDR1 LNHNV, CDR2 YYDKDF (reference sequence). Remarks on this clone: As yet, its antigen is unknown.

Study-wide results and caveats: Rates of TCR association differed by HLA locus in a later analysis, with DRB1 highest and HLA-C lowest. The likely origin of a cluster of highly shared sequence variants was a sequencing artifact. Association of fewer than 20,000 TCR beta sequences with HLA alleles was found at 0.05 false discovery rate in a later analysis.

The sequenced material came from PBMCs. V gene TRBV15 combines with J gene TRBJ2-7; 7 bases agree with TRBD2. The origin of this receptor is a man in his forties in good health and CMV-seropositive. CDR3 region: CATSRGGTGVEQYF. The DNA of the CDR3 is TGTGCCACCAGCAGGGGAGGGACGGGGGTCGAGCAGTACTTC.